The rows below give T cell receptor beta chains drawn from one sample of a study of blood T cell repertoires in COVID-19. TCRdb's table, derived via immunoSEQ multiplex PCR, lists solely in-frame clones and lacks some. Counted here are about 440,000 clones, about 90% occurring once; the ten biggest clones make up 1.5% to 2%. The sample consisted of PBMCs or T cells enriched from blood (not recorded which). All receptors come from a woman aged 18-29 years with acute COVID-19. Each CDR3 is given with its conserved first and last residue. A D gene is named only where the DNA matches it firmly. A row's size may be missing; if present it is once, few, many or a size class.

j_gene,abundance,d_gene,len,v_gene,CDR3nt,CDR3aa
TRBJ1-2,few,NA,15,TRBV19,TGTGCCAGTACCCTCCGGGCCAGGGAGGAACATGGCTACACCTTC,CASTLRAREEHGYTF
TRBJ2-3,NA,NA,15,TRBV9,TGTGCCAGCAGCGTAGATTCCCTAGCGACAGATACGCAGTATTTT,CASSVDSLATDTQYF
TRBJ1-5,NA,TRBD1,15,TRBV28,TGTGCCAGCAGTTTTCAGGGGGGTAGCAATCAGCCCCAGCATTTT,CASSFQGGSNQPQHF
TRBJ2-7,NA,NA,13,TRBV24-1,TGTGCCACCGGGGGGACCGACGGCTACGAGCAGTACTTC,CATGGTDGYEQYF
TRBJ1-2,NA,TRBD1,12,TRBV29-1,TGCAGCGTTGATAGACAGGGGGGTGGCTACACCTTC,CSVDRQGGGYTF
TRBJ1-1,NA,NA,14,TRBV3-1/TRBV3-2,TGTGCCAGCAGCCAAGTTGGAGGGTCGGCCCAAGCTTTCTTT,CASSQVGGSAQAFF
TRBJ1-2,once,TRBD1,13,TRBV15,TGTGCCACCGAGGGACAGCCAACTTTGGGCTACACCTTC,CATEGQPTLGYTF
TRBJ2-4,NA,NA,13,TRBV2,TGTGCCAGCAGTGAGGGTGGGGGGTACATTCAGTACTTC,CASSEGGGYIQYF
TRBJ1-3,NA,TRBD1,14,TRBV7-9,TGTGCCAGCAGCTCGACAGGGCAAATTGACACCATATATTTT,CASSSTGQIDTIYF
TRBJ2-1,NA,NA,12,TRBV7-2,TGTGCCAGCAGCTCCAGGGGAAATGAGCAGTTCTTC,CASSSRGNEQFF
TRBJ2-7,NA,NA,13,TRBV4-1,TGCGCCAGCAGAGGGGGAGTTGCCCACGAGCAGTACTTC,CASRGGVAHEQYF
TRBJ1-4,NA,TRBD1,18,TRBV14,TGTGCCAGCAGCCAAGCCGGGACAGGAATTCGGATGAATGAAAAACTGTTTTTT,CASSQAGTGIRMNEKLFF
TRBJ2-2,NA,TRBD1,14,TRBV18,TGTGCCAGCTCACCACAGGGACAGGGGACTGAGCTGTTTTTT,CASSPQGQGTELFF
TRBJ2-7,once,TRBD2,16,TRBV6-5,TGTGCCAGCAGTTACTCGATCGCTAGCGGGAGTGGTGAGCAGTACTTC,CASSYSIASGSGEQYF
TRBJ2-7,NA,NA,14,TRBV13,TGTGCCAGCAGCTTATGGAGGCTAAGCTACGAGCAGTACTTC,CASSLWRLSYEQYF
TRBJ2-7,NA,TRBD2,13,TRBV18,TGTGCCAGCTCAGCTAGCGGGGTGGAGGAGCAGTACTTC,CASSASGVEEQYF
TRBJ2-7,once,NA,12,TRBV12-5,TGTGCTAGTGGTTTGGTACTATCCGAGCAGTACTTC,CASGLVLSEQYF
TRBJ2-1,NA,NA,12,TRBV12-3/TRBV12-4,TGTGCCAGCAGTTTTCAGGGCAATGAGCAGTTCTTC,CASSFQGNEQFF
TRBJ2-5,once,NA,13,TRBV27,TGTGCCAGCAGCACAACTAGCACGGAGACCCAGTACTTC,CASSTTSTETQYF
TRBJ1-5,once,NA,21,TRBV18,TGTGCCAGCTCACCCTCTACCCAACTATTATCCGGGGCGGAGGGGCATCAGCCCCAGCATTTT,CASSPSTQLLSGAEGHQPQHF
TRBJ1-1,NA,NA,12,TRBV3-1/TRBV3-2,TGTGCCAGCAGCGGAGAGAACACTGAAGCTTTCTTT,CASSGENTEAFF
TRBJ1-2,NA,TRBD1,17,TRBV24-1,TGTGCCACCAGTGATTTGGTGGGGGTGACAGGGGGCGACGGCTACACCTTC,CATSDLVGVTGGDGYTF
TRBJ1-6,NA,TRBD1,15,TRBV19,TGTGCCAGTAGCCCCGGGACAGGGGTTAATTCACCCCTCCACTTT,CASSPGTGVNSPLHF
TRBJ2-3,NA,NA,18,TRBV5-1,TGCGCCAGCAGCTTGGTCCGGAAGGACGGACAGTTCACAGATACGCAGTATTTT,CASSLVRKDGQFTDTQYF
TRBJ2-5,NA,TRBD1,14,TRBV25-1,TGTGCCAGCAGTAACAGGGGGTCTGGGGAGACCCAGTACTTC,CASSNRGSGETQYF
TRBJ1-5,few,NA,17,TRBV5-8,TGTGCCAGCAGCTTGGCCGCCGACTCCTATAGCAATCAGCCCCAGCATTTT,CASSLAADSYSNQPQHF
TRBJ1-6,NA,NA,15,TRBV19,TGTGCCAGTTCACAGGATAGGATGGGGAACTCACCCCTCCACTTT,CASSQDRMGNSPLHF
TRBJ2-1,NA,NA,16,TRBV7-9,TGTGCCAGCAGGCCCCAGGGGGCGGGGGATTACAATGAGCAGTTCTTC,CASRPQGAGDYNEQFF